Presented here are 28 T cell receptor beta chains from one specimen sequenced in a study of T cell changes during pregnancy in multiple sclerosis (dated by TCRdb to between 2018 and 2020). Library preparation was by the immunoSEQ multiplex PCR assay. Entries here come from immuneACCESS through TCRdb and include only in-frame sequences with V and J called. Some clones fail to appear in such tables; in the studies checked, an unresolved V gene covers under half of the shortfall, and the cause of the remainder is unknown. The sample table holds 100,000 or so clones, of which roughly 90% were seen once. The ten largest clones add up to roughly 2% of the sample. The starting material was peripheral blood, obtained after pregnancy. The receptor source for this set is a female donor with multiple sclerosis, enrolled in a pregnancy study.

The rearrangement links TRBV28 to TRBJ2-7; weak D call: TRBD1 (6 bases). Germline V gene lookup returns CDR1 MDHEN and CDR2 SYDVKM. This CDR3 region has 16 residues. Deletions cut 7 bases from V and 3 bases from J, with 22 bases between. In DNA form, the CDR3 reads TGTGCCAGCATGTCACAGGGACGTTTGGGGCTCTACGAGCAGTACTTC. It is translated as CASMSQGRLGLYEQYF.

CDR3 in DNA: TGTGCCAGCAGTGAAATTGGAGCGGCGGGGGTGGACACAGATACGCAGTATTTT. Encoded protein: CASSEIGAAGVDTDTQYF. The V and J genes are TRBV6-1 and TRBJ2-3, with 7 bases aligning to TRBD2. V trimming: 2 bases; J trimming: 2 bases; junction bases outside the gene matches: 13. There are 18 residues in the CDR3. Germline CDR1 MNHNS, CDR2 SASEGT.

This CDR3 is CASRPSGQGNQPQHF. The CDR3, as DNA: TGTGCCAGCAGGCCTTCGGGACAGGGGAATCAGCCCCAGCATTTT. The V and J genes are TRBV2 and TRBJ1-5, with 10 bases lining up with TRBD1. Germline values: CDR1 SNHLY, CDR2 FYNNEI. J lost 4 bases, V lost 6 bases, and 6 bases had no gene match. This CDR3 comprises 15 residues. Together with reference TRBV2 and TRBJ1-5, the CDR3 gives the full variable domain: EPEVTQTPSHQVTQMGQEVILRCVPISNHLYFYWYRQILGQKVEFLVSFYNNEISEKSEIFDDQFSVERPDGSNFTLKIRSTKLEDSAMYFCASRPSGQGNQPQHFGDGTRLSIL.

The CDR3 here is CAWSVGWGRGKYNSPLHF. In DNA form, the CDR3 reads TGTGCCTGGAGTGTAGGATGGGGCAGGGGGAAGTATAATTCACCCCTCCACTTT. The rearrangement joins TRBV30 to TRBJ1-6; 7 positions match TRBD1. V shed 0 bases, J shed 4 bases, and the junction held 12 bases outside the gene matches. Germline-derived CDR1 and CDR2 are GTSNPN and SVGIG (reference sequence). The CDR3 totals 18 residues.

Written as DNA, the CDR3 is TGTGCCAGCAGCTTAGCCGGGACAGGGAAAAATCGGGAGCAGTACTTC. It codes for CASSLAGTGKNREQYF. The chain links TRBV7-8 to TRBJ2-7, with 9 bases fitting TRBD1. V shed 0 bases, J shed 7 bases, and the junction held 10 bases outside the gene matches. Per germline, CDR1 SGHVS and CDR2 FQNEAQ. The CDR3 contains 16 residues.

The chain employs TRBV12-5 and TRBJ2-2; TRBD1 might be the D (6 bases). V shed 2 bases and J shed 2 bases, with 9 bases lying between them. The CDR3 sequence is 15 residues long. CDR1 and CDR2 from the germline V gene are LGHNT and FRNRAP. CDR3 sequence reads: CASGLSDRNTGELFF. The CDR3 region has the DNA TGTGCTAGTGGTTTGTCGGACAGAAACACCGGGGAGCTGTTTTTT.

The genes are TRBV18 and TRBJ1-2; TRBD1 aligns across 8 bases. The CDR3 totals 15 residues. CDR1 is KGHSH, CDR2 LQKENI, per germline. V dropped 2 bases and J dropped 4; count of bases not matched to a gene: 6. The CDR3, as DNA: TGTGCCAGCTCACCAGCCGGGACAGGCGTCTATGGCTACACCTTC. Amino acids: CASSPAGTGVYGYTF.

The V and J genes are TRBV7-2 and TRBJ1-6; a possible D gene is TRBD1 (6 bases). The CDR3 loop spans 17 amino acids. Trimming stripped 2 bases from V and 0 bases from J, with 11 bases between. Germline CDR1 reads SGHTA; CDR2 reads FQGNSA. The CDR3 spells CASSLRYRDSYNSPLHF. The DNA for the CDR3 is TGTGCCAGCAGCTTAAGATACAGGGACTCCTATAATTCACCCCTCCACTTT.

The chain joins TRBV28 to TRBJ2-7; 10 nucleotides match TRBD1. Germline CDR1 reads MDHEN; CDR2 reads SYDVKM. V trimming: 5 bases; J trimming: 0 bases; junction bases outside the gene matches: 19. There are 20 residues in the CDR3. As DNA, the CDR3 is TGTGCCAGCAGTACATCAACCGGGACAGGGGTGGTACCCCCCTCCTACGAGCAGTACTTC. Its protein product is CASSTSTGTGVVPPSYEQYF.

The V and J genes are TRBV5-1 and TRBJ1-4; no definite D call. Looked up from germline, CDR1 is SGHRS and CDR2 is YFSETQ. V was shortened by 0 bases and J by 0 bases, with 3 bases between the two germline ends. The CDR3 has 14 amino acids. CDR3 sequence: CASSLVATNEKLFF. Written as DNA, the CDR3 is TGCGCCAGCAGCTTGGTCGCAACTAATGAAAAACTGTTTTTT.

The J gene is TRBJ2-5, the V gene TRBV4-1, with 7 nucleotides matching TRBD2. The CDR3 has 15 residues. Germline loops: CDR1 MGHRA, CDR2 YSYEKL. With 2 bases clipped from V and 2 bases from J, the junction kept 5 bases outside the gene matches. The CDR3 protein is CASSQSPGGQETQYF. For the CDR3, the DNA is TGCGCCAGCAGCCAAAGCCCGGGGGGTCAAGAGACCCAGTACTTC.

As DNA, the CDR3 is TGTGCCAGCTCACGGGACAGGAGTAAGAATTCACCCCTCCACTTT. Its protein product is CASSRDRSKNSPLHF. The genes are TRBV18 and TRBJ1-6; 8 bases map to TRBD1. The CDR3 covers 15 residues. The J segment lost 7 bases and the V segment lost 4 bases, leaving 6 bases of the junction unmatched. CDR1 is KGHSH, CDR2 LQKENI, per germline.

The V and J genes are TRBV30 and TRBJ1-3, with 7 bases fitting TRBD1. The CDR3 runs 17 residues. Trimming took 0 bases from V and 0 from J; bases not matched to a gene: 8. Germline CDR1 is GTSNPN and CDR2 is SVGIG (reference sequence). CDR3 sequence reads: CAWSVRADRISGNTIYF. Here the CDR3 DNA reads TGTGCCTGGAGTGTAAGGGCGGACAGGATCTCTGGAAACACCATATATTTT.

This clone was seen a handful of times. This chain links TRBV7-3 with TRBJ2-1; D might be TRBD2 (5 bases). Trimming took off 2 bases at V and 8 bases at J, with 7 bases between the two ends. The CDR3 loop spans 12 amino acids. From germline, CDR1 is SGHTA and CDR2 FQGTGA. The CDR3 here is CASSLARDEQFF. The CDR3 DNA sequence: TGTGCCAGCAGCTTAGCGAGGGATGAGCAGTTCTTC.

CDR3 coding DNA: TGTGCCAGCAGCGGGGGTTGGGGGCGCGGTCAGCCCCAGCATTTT. Translated: CASSGGWGRGQPQHF. This rearrangement joins TRBV5-8 to TRBJ1-5, with D perhaps matching TRBD1 (6 bases). The germline V and J ends were trimmed by 4 bases and 6 bases, with 17 bases remaining between them. Germline loops: CDR1 SGHTS, CDR2 YDEGEE. This CDR3 spans 15 amino acids. Drawing the rest from reference TRBV5-8 and TRBJ1-5, the complete variable domain is EAGVTQSPTHLIKTRGQQATLRCSPISGHTSVYWYQQALGLGLQFLLWYDEGEERNRGNFPPRFSGRQFPNYSSELNVNALELEDSALYLCASSGGWGRGQPQHFGDGTRLSIL.

The chain links TRBV7-8 to TRBJ2-7, with 12 positions matching TRBD2. The CDR3 is made up of 15 amino acids. Germline loops: CDR1 SGHVS, CDR2 FQNEAQ. Germline trimming cut 2 bases from V and 3 bases from J; bases unmatched to any gene: 2. The CDR3 loop is CASSLTTSGSYEQYF. CDR3 nucleotide sequence: TGTGCCAGCAGCTTAACGACTAGCGGGAGCTACGAGCAGTACTTC.

The gene calls are TRBV10-3 and TRBJ2-7, with TRBD2 as a possible D gene (5 bases). V lost 0 bases and J 5 bases, leaving 8 bases between the germline ends. Germline CDR1 ENHRY, CDR2 SYGVKD. CDR3 length: 13 residues. CDR3 residues: CAISESLAHEQYF. CDR3 DNA sequence: TGTGCCATCAGTGAGTCTCTAGCCCACGAGCAGTACTTC.

V gene TRBV9 combines with J gene TRBJ2-7; D gene uncertain. Germline V gene data show CDR1 as SGDLS and CDR2 as YYNGEE. This CDR3 region has 12 residues. Trimming took 4 bases from V and 3 from J, leaving 8 bases between them. The CDR3 is CASSRPGYEQYF. CDR3 bases: TGTGCCAGCAGCAGACCGGGCTACGAGCAGTACTTC.

This sequence joins TRBV4-3 and TRBJ2-5, with a weak D call TRBD1 (5 bases). The V end was cut by 4 bases, the J end by 2 bases, with 14 bases between. Per germline, CDR1 LGHNA and CDR2 YSLEER. This CDR3 region has 15 residues. CDR3 loop: CASSRILTEQETQYF. The DNA of the CDR3 is TGCGCCAGCAGCCGAATATTGACAGAACAAGAGACCCAGTACTTC.

J is TRBJ1-6 and V is TRBV28; 7 bases line up with TRBD1. The CDR3 is made up of 16 amino acids. Trimming cost V 3 bases and J 7 bases; bases outside gene matches: 9. Germline V gene data show CDR1 as MDHEN and CDR2 as SYDVKM. CDR3 residues: CASSFLTGQRNSPLHF. The DNA of the CDR3 is TGTGCCAGCAGTTTTCTGACGGGACAGAGAAATTCACCCCTCCACTTT. Full variable domain (outside the CDR3, taken from reference TRBV28 and TRBJ1-6): DVKVTQSSRYLVKRTGEKVFLECVQDMDHENMFWYRQDPGLGLRLIYFSYDVKMKEKGDIPEGYSVSREKKERFSLILESASTNQTSMYLCASSFLTGQRNSPLHFGNGTRLTVT.

V gene TRBV6-5 combines with J gene TRBJ1-2; 7 bases align to TRBD1. Germline CDR1 MNHEY, CDR2 SVGAGI. This CDR3 contains 13 residues. With V trimmed by 8 bases and J by 4 bases, 7 bases remained unmatched. CDR3 amino acids: CASYSGTAYGYTF. DNA of the CDR3: TGTGCCAGCTATTCAGGGACAGCCTATGGCTACACCTTC.

The V and J genes are TRBV29-1 and TRBJ2-5, with D possibly TRBD2 on 7 matching bases. Deletions cut 6 bases from V and 3 bases from J, with 11 bases between. The germline CDR1 and CDR2 sequences are SQVTM and ANQGSEA. The CDR3 loop spans 12 amino acids. The CDR3, as DNA: TGCAGCGTAGGGGGGGTGAAAGAGACCCAGTACTTC. It yields the protein CSVGGVKETQYF.

In this sample, this clone turned up a few times. J is TRBJ1-5 and V is TRBV9; no clear D. There are 15 residues in the CDR3. Germline V gene lookup returns CDR1 SGDLS and CDR2 YYNGEE. V gave up 0 bases and J gave up 2 bases, with 9 bases separating them. DNA of the CDR3: TGTGCCAGCAGCGTAGGGCCGGCGGGCAATCAGCCCCAGCATTTT. It translates to CASSVGPAGNQPQHF.

This chain links TRBV19 with TRBJ1-2; the match to TRBD1 covers 10 bases. This CDR3 spans 13 amino acids. V trimming: 8 bases; J trimming: 7 bases; junction bases outside the gene matches: 7. Germline assignment: CDR1 LNHDA and CDR2 SQIVND (reference sequence). The CDR3 spells CASGIGTGVGYTF. The DNA of the CDR3 is TGTGCCAGTGGCATCGGGACAGGGGTTGGCTACACCTTC.

The rearrangement links TRBV6-6 to TRBJ1-2; no clear D. Trimming stripped 8 bases from V and 3 bases from J, with 13 bases between. The CDR3 sequence is 13 residues long. The germline V gene encodes CDR1 MNHNY and CDR2 SVGAGI (reference sequence). The DNA of the CDR3 is TGTGCCAGCCATGAGGTTTTCGACTATGGCTACACCTTC. Residues: CASHEVFDYGYTF.

The V gene is TRBV15, the J gene TRBJ2-1; 10 nucleotides align to TRBD1. The CDR3 length is 15 residues. Trimming cost V 1 base and J 9 bases; bases outside gene matches: 6. CDR1 LNHNV and CDR2 YYDKDF come from the germline V gene (reference sequence). The CDR3 region is CATSRAGTGVFEQFF. The CDR3 DNA reads as TGTGCCACCAGCAGAGCCGGGACAGGGGTTTTTGAGCAGTTCTTC.

The V call is TRBV19, the J call TRBJ2-1; 10 bases are a match to TRBD2. The junction had 7 bases not matched to a gene; V was cut back by 5 bases and J by 6 bases. The germline V gene has CDR1 LNHDA and CDR2 SQIVND (reference sequence). The CDR3 totals 15 residues. The CDR3 spells CASSLKKRGGNEQFF. The CDR3 nucleotides are TGTGCCAGTAGTCTCAAAAAGCGGGGGGGCAATGAGCAGTTCTTC.

The V call is TRBV14, the J call TRBJ2-1, with TRBD2 identical over 7 bases. The V segment lost 3 bases and the J segment 7 bases; nucleotides outside the gene matches: 9. The CDR3 totals 15 residues. Germline V gene lookup returns CDR1 SGHDN and CDR2 FVKESK. CDR3 region: CASSHRGGVWNEQFF. The CDR3 nucleotides are TGTGCCAGCAGCCATCGTGGGGGGGTCTGGAATGAGCAGTTCTTC. The full variable domain, completed using reference TRBV14 and TRBJ2-1, is EAGVTQFPSHSVIEKGQTVTLRCDPISGHDNLYWYRRVMGKEIKFLLHFVKESKQDESGMPNNRFLAERTGGTYSTLKVQPAELEDSGVYFCASSHRGGVWNEQFFGPGTRLTVL.